This passage covers 15 T cell receptor beta chains from one sample sequenced in a study of identical twins' blood T cells. TCRdb independently ran MiXCR on the 5' RACE reads; one entry per CDR3 protein. The sample lists hundreds of thousands of distinct CDR3 sequences, over 25% seen once, with roughly 6.1% in the top ten. What was sequenced was PBMCs. Receptor source: a woman between 18 and 55 years old in good health.

This chain joins TRBV11-2 and TRBJ2-2, with 8 bases aligning to TRBD1. This CDR3 comprises 16 residues. Germline V gene sequence: CDR1 SGHAT, CDR2 FQNNGV. V gave up 7 bases and J gave up 0 bases; unmatched junction bases: 7. Written as DNA, the CDR3 is TGTGCCAGCAACTATCGGACAGGGTCGAACACCGGGGAGCTGTTTTTT. Amino acids: CASNYRTGSNTGELFF.

This clonotype has only a few counts. The J gene is TRBJ2-3, the V gene TRBV5-1; TRBD2 aligns across 14 bases. The CDR3 has 16 residues. In germline, CDR1 is SGHRS, CDR2 YFSETQ. V dropped 4 bases and J dropped 4; count of bases not matched to a gene: 5. CDR3 sequence (DNA): TGCGCCAGCAGCCTTCGACTAGCGGGGGGGGCAGATACGCAGTATTTT. Translating it yields CASSLRLAGGADTQYF.

The chain combines TRBV11-2 with TRBJ2-6; TRBD1 matches at 8 bases. CDR1 and CDR2 (germline): SGHAT, FQNNGV. The CDR3 has 17 residues. The V segment lost 8 bases and the J segment 1 base; nucleotides outside the gene matches: 10. DNA of the CDR3: TGTGCCAGCTGCCTGACAGGGGATGAATCTGGGGCCAACGTCCTGACTTTC. Its protein is CASCLTGDESGANVLTF.

This clonotype showed up many times. The chain links TRBV29-1 to TRBJ1-1, with 7 bases aligning to TRBD1. CDR1 and CDR2 (germline): SQVTM, ANQGSEA. The CDR3 contains 13 residues. The V and J ends lost 5 bases and 2 bases, in that order; junction bases with no gene match: 5. CDR3 nucleotides: TGCAGCGTTTTGGGACAGCTTAACACTGAAGCTTTCTTT. Translation gives CSVLGQLNTEAFF.

This clonotype appeared a few times. V gene TRBV5-1 combines with J gene TRBJ1-1; D uncertain. The germline V gene has CDR1 SGHRS and CDR2 YFSETQ. The CDR3 has 12 amino acids. V was clipped by 4 bases and J by 7 bases, with 11 bases between them. The CDR3 sequence: CASSLLGNEAFF. The CDR3 DNA sequence: TGCGCCAGCAGCCTACTCGGGAATGAAGCTTTCTTT. The variable domain in full, completed from reference TRBV5-1 and TRBJ1-1, reads KAGVTQTPRYLIKTRGQQVTLSCSPISGHRSVSWYQQTPGQGLQFLFEYFSETQRNKGNFPGRFSGRQFSNSRSEMNVSTLELGDSALYLCASSLLGNEAFFGQGTRLTVV.

This clonotype appeared a few times. The J gene is TRBJ2-1, the V gene TRBV14; D is undetermined. The CDR3 runs 14 residues. Germline V gives CDR1 SGHDN, CDR2 FVKESK. Trimming left V 3 bases short and J 1 base short, with 7 bases between. CDR3 sequence: CASSQRLSYNEQFF. CDR3 bases: TGTGCCAGCAGCCAGCGGTTGTCCTACAATGAGCAGTTCTTC.

This clonotype was seen a handful of times. The rearrangement uses TRBV30 and TRBJ1-5; possibly TRBD1 for D (6 bases). Germline lookup yields CDR1 GTSNPN and CDR2 SVGIG (reference sequence). The CDR3 totals 15 residues. Deletions cut 5 bases from V and 8 bases from J, with 22 bases between. The CDR3: CAWQLTGSLGEPQHF. The CDR3 DNA follows: TGTGCCTGGCAATTAACAGGGTCCCTTGGGGAGCCCCAGCATTTT.

The CDR3 nucleotides are TGTGCCAGCAGCTACTACCGGGACAGGGTGGAGTACACTGAAGCTTTCTTT. It encodes CASSYYRDRVEYTEAFF. V gene TRBV11-2 combines with J gene TRBJ1-1; TRBD1 matches at 9 bases. This CDR3 is 17 amino acids long. J lost 3 bases, V lost 4 bases, and 12 bases had no gene match. Germline V gene data show CDR1 as SGHAT and CDR2 as FQNNGV.

The rearrangement links TRBV5-1 to TRBJ2-1; D call uncertain. CDR3 length equals 14 residues. The germline gives CDR1 SGHRS, CDR2 YFSETQ. V shed 1 base and J shed 5 bases, with 10 bases lying between them. The CDR3 sequence: CASSLWGANNEQFF. The CDR3, as DNA: TGCGCCAGCAGCTTGTGGGGTGCTAACAATGAGCAGTTCTTC.

The rearrangement joins TRBV12-3 or TRBV12-4 to TRBJ2-3; no clear D. This CDR3 spans 13 amino acids. The V gene lost 3 bases and the J gene lost 4 bases, with 8 bases spanning the gap. The DNA for the CDR3 is TGTGCCAGCAGTTTTCAACGGGCAGATACGCAGTATTTT. It yields the protein CASSFQRADTQYF.

In DNA form, the CDR3 reads TGCAGTGCTTCGGGACAGTCAGACATGCCCCAGCATTTT. As protein: CSASGQSDMPQHF. The chain uses TRBV20-1 and TRBJ1-5; TRBD1 aligns across 7 bases. The CDR3 runs 13 residues. V lost 5 bases, J lost 9 bases, and 10 bases stayed unmatched. CDR1 and CDR2 from the germline V gene are DFQATT and SNEGSKA (reference sequence).

This clonotype came up a few times. The chain combines TRBV6-5 with TRBJ2-1; 9 bases align to TRBD2. This CDR3 comprises 15 residues. V was clipped by 3 bases and J by 6 bases; unmatched bases: 6. Germline-derived CDR1 and CDR2 are MNHEY and SVGAGI. In DNA form, the CDR3 reads TGTGCCAGCAGTTATTCGCTAGCGGGAAGCAATGAGCAGTTCTTC. This encodes CASSYSLAGSNEQFF.

In its sample, this clonotype was seen a few times. The chain joins TRBV20-1 to TRBJ1-2, with D possibly matching TRBD1 (5 bases). CDR1 and CDR2 from the germline V gene are DFQATT and SNEGSKA (reference sequence). This CDR3 comprises 15 residues. The V and J ends lost 1 base and 4 bases respectively, with 16 bases between them. The chain's CDR3 is CSARASGRRSYGYTF. CDR3 nucleotides: TGCAGTGCTAGAGCCTCAGGGCGCAGGAGCTATGGCTACACCTTC.

This chain joins TRBV12-3 or TRBV12-4 and TRBJ2-1; D is unresolved. This CDR3 spans 14 amino acids. With 2 bases removed from V and 5 bases from J, the gap between germline ends came to 10 bases. The CDR3: CASSLNLVNNEQFF. CDR3 in DNA: TGTGCCAGCAGTTTAAATCTAGTGAACAATGAGCAGTTCTTC.

This clonotype turned up a few times. The chain joins TRBV5-1 to TRBJ1-1, with no clear D. V lost 4 bases to trimming and J lost 1 base, with 29 bases between them. This CDR3 is built from 20 residues. Germline V gene data show CDR1 as SGHRS and CDR2 as YFSETQ. The DNA of the CDR3 is TGCGCCAGCAGCCAGCCCTACAGTACTCGGCGTCTTTCTTCGAACACTGAAGCTTTCTTT. This codes for CASSQPYSTRRLSSNTEAFF.